Detailed here is one T cell receptor (beta chain). The antigen remains unidentified. The time point here: newly diagnosed, previously untreated cHL patient sample. Thawed PBMCs were the source of CD4+ T cells, purified by magnetic negative selection. Newly diagnosed, untreated classical Hodgkin lymphoma PBMCs served as comparison. The entry originates in a study of PD-1 blockade in classical Hodgkin lymphoma. Study-wide findings and caveats: With respect to the repertoire differences, their causes, possibly disease activity or prior therapy, remain undefined. Relapsed/refractory patients reportedly had lower baseline diversity than newly diagnosed patients.

The assay was immunoSEQ multiplex PCR, and TCRdb's table has in-frame clones only and misses some. This table holds 20,000 to 25,000 clones, 85% to 95% found once. V was clipped by 4 bases and J by 3 bases; unmatched bases: 14. The germline gives CDR1 SGHDT, CDR2 YYEEEE. The CDR3 runs 17 residues. V is TRBV5-6 and J is TRBJ1-1, with 8 bases fitting TRBD1. The receptor comes from a human donor with classical Hodgkin lymphoma. The sequencing sample was made of CD4+ T cells from blood. Here the CDR3 reads CASSPIPQGDWDTEAFF. The CDR3 region has the DNA TGTGCCAGCAGCCCGATCCCACAGGGGGATTGGGACACTGAAGCTTTCTTT. Drawing the rest from reference TRBV5-6 and TRBJ1-1, the complete variable domain is DAGVTQSPTHLIKTRGQQVTLRCSPKSGHDTVSWYQQALGQGPQFIFQYYEEEERQRGNFPDRFSGHQFPNYSSELNVNALLLGDSALYLCASSPIPQGDWDTEAFFGQGTRLTVV.